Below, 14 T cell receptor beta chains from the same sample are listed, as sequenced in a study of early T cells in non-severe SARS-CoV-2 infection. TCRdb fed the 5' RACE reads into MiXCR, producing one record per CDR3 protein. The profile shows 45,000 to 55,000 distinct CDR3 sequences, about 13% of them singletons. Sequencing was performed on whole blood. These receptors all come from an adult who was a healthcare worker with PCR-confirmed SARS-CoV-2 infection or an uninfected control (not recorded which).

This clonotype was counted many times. The CDR3, as DNA: TGCAGTGCTAGAGCCGCTCCACAGGGTAACAATCAGCCCCAGCATTTT. Amino acids: CSARAAPQGNNQPQHF. This rearrangement joins TRBV20-1 to TRBJ1-5; a weak D match, TRBD1 (6 bases). The CDR3 runs 16 residues. Looked up from germline, CDR1 is DFQATT and CDR2 is SNEGSKA (reference sequence). V was shortened by 1 base and J by 3 bases, with 16 bases between the two germline ends.

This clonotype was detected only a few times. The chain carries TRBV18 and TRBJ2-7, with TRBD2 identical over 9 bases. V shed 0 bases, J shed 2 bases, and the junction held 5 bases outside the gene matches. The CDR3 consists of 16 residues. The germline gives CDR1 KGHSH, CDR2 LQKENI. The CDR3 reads CASSPPGLAVPYEQYF. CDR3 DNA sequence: TGTGCCAGCTCACCACCGGGACTAGCAGTACCCTACGAGCAGTACTTC.

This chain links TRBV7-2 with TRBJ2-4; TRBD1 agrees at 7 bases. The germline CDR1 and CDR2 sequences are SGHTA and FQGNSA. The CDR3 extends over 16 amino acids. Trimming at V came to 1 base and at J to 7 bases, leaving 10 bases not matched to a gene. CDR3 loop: CASSLDSRGRLNIQYF. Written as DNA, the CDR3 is TGTGCCAGCAGCTTAGACTCTAGGGGGCGTTTGAACATTCAGTACTTC.

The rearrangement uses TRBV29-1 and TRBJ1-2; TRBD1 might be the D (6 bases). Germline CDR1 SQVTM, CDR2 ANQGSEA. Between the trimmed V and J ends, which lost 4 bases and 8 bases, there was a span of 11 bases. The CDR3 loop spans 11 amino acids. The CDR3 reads CSVVQGSGYTF. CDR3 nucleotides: TGCAGCGTTGTACAGGGCAGCGGCTACACCTTC.

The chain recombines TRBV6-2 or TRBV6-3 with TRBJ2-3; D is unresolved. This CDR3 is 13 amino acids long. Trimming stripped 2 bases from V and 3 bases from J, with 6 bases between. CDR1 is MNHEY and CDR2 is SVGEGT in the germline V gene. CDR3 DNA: TGTGCCAGCAGTTACGACACAACAGATACGCAGTATTTT. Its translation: CASSYDTTDTQYF.

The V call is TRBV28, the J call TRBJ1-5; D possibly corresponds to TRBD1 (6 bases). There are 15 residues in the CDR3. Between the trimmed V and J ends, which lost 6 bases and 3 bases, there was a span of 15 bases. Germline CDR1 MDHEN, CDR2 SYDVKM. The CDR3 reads CASSRGDRFNQPQHF. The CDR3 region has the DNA TGTGCCAGCAGCCGGGGAGACAGGTTCAATCAGCCCCAGCATTTT. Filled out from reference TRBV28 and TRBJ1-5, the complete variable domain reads DVKVTQSSRYLVKRTGEKVFLECVQDMDHENMFWYRQDPGLGLRLIYFSYDVKMKEKGDIPEGYSVSREKKERFSLILESASTNQTSMYLCASSRGDRFNQPQHFGDGTRLSIL.

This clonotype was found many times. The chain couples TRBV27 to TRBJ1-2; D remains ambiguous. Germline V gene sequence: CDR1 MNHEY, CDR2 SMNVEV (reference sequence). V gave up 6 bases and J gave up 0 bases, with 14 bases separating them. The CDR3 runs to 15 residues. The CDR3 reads CASSFIGSPNYGYTF. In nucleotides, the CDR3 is TGTGCCAGCAGCTTTATCGGGAGCCCTAACTATGGCTACACCTTC.

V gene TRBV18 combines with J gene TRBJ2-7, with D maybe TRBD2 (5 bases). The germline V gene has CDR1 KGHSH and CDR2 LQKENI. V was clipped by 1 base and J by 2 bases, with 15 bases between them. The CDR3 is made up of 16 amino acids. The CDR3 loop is CASSPLPGKTTYEQYF. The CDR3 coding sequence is TGTGCCAGCTCACCACTGCCAGGAAAGACTACCTACGAGCAGTACTTC.

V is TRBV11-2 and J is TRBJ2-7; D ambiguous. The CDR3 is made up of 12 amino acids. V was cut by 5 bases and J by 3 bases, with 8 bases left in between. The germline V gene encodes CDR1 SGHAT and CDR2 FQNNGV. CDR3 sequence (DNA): TGTGCCAGCAGCAACCAGAACTACGAGCAGTACTTC. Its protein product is CASSNQNYEQYF.

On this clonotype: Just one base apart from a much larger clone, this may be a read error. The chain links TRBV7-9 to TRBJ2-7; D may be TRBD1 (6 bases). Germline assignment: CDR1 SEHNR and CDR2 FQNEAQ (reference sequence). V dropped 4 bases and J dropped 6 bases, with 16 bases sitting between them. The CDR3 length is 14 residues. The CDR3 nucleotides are TGTGCCAGCAGCTCAGACAGGAGGCCAACCGAGCAGTACTTC. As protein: CASSSDRRPTEQYF.

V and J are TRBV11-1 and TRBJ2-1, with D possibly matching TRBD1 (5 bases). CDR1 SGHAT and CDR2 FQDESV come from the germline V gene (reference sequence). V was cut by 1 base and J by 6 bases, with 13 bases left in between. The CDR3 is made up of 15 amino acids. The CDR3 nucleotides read TGTGCCAGCAGCTTAGAGGGGTTAATTGGCAATGAGCAGTTCTTC. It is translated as CASSLEGLIGNEQFF. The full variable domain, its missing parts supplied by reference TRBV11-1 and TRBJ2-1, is EAEVAQSPRYKITEKSQAVAFWCDPISGHATLYWYRQILGQGPELLVQFQDESVVDDSQLPKDRFSAERLKGVDSTLKIQPAELGDSAMYLCASSLEGLIGNEQFFGPGTRLTVL.

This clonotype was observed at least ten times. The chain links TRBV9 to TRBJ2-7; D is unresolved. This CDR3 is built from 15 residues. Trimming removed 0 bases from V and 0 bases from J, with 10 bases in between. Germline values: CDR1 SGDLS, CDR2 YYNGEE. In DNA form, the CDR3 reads TGTGCCAGCAGCGTAGGGGTGGTGAGCTCCTACGAGCAGTACTTC. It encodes CASSVGVVSSYEQYF.

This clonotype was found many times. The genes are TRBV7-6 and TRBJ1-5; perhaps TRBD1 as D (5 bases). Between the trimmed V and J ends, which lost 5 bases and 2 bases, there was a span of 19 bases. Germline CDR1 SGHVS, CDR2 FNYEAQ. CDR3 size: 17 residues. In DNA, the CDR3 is TGTGCCAGCAGCCACTTTCTGGGGGGGGAGCGCAATCAGCCCCAGCATTTT. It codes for CASSHFLGGERNQPQHF.

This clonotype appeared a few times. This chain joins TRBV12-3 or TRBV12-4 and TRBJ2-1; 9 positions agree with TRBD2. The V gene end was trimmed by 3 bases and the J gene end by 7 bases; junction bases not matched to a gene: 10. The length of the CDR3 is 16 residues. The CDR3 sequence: CASSFSRGGAGNEQFF. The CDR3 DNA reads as TGTGCCAGCAGTTTTAGCCGCGGGGGGGCCGGGAATGAGCAGTTCTTC.